This note documents a single T cell receptor beta chain sequence. The sample comes from a study of beta chain features in type 1 diabetes. Sorting that relied on CD45RO/CCR7/CD25/CD127/CD95/CD27 yielded CD4+ naive, central memory, regulatory and stem cell-like memory cells. Germline trimming cut 3 bases from V and 9 bases from J; bases unmatched to any gene: 17. Germline loops: CDR1 KGHSH, CDR2 LQKENI. CDR3 size: 16 residues. Every isolated RNA sample was fully reverse transcribed, so sequencing captured expressed TCRB transcripts. Data came from immunoSEQ multiplex PCR; TCRdb stores just in-frame clones and leaves some out. The sample shows 850,000 to 900,000 clones, roughly a sixth of them seen only once.

The chain combines TRBV18 with TRBJ2-7, with 7 positions matching TRBD1. The sample comprised naive CD4+ T cells from blood. The source of this sequence is a woman under 30 in good health. The DNA for the CDR3 is TGTGCCAGCTCACCTTCTATCGACAGGGCTCTCCTAGGGCAGTACTTC. As protein: CASSPSIDRALLGQYF.